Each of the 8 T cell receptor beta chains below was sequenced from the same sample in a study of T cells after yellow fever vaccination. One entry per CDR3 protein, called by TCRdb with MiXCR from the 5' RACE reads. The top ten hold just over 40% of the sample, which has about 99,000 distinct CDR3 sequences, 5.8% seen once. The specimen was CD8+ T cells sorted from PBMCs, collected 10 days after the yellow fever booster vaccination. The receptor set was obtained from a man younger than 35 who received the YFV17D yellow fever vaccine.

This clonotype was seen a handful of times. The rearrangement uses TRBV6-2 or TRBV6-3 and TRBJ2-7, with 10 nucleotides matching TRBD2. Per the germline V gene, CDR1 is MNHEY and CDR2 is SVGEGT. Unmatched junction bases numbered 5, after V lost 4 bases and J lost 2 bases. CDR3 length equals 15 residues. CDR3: CASSWWTSGAYEQYF. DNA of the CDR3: TGTGCCAGCAGTTGGTGGACTAGCGGAGCCTACGAGCAGTACTTC.

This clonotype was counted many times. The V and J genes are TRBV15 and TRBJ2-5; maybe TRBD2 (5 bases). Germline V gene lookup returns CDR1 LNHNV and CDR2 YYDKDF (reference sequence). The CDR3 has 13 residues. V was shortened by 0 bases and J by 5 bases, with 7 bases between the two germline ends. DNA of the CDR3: TGTGCCACCAGCAGAGATTGGAGGGAGACCCAGTACTTC. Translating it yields CATSRDWRETQYF.

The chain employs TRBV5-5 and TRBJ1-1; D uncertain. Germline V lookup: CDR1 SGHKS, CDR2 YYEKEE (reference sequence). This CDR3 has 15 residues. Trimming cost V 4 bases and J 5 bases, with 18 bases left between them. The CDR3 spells CASSKWPGSETEAFF. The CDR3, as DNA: TGTGCCAGCAGCAAGTGGCCGGGCTCGGAGACTGAAGCTTTCTTT.

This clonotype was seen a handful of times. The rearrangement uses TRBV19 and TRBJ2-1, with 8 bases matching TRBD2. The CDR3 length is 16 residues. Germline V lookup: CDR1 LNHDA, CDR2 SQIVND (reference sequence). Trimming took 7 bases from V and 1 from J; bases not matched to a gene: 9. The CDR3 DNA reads TGTGCCAGTAACCCTCGGGGGGGGTGGTCCTACAATGAGCAGTTCTTC. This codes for CASNPRGGWSYNEQFF.

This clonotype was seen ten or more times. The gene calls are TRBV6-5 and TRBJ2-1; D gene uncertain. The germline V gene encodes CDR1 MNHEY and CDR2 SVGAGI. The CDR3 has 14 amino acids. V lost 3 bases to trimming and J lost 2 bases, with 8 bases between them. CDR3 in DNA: TGTGCCAGCAGTTATTCCGAGACCTACAATGAGCAGTTCTTC. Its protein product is CASSYSETYNEQFF.

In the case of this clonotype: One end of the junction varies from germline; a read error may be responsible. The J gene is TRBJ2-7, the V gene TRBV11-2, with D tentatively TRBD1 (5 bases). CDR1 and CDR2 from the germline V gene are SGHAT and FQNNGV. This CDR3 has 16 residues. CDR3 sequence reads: CASSRNSREASFEQYF. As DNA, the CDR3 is TGTGCCAGCAGCCGGAACTCCAGGGAAGCATCCTTCGAGCAGTACTTC.

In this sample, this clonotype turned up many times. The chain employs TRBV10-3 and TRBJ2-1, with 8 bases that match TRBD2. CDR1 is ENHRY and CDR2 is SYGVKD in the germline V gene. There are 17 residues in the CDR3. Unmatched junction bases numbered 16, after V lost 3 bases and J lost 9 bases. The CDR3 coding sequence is TGTGCCATCAGTGATGGGTTAGCGGGGCCCGGATGGAGTGAGCAGTTCTTC. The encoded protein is CAISDGLAGPGWSEQFF.

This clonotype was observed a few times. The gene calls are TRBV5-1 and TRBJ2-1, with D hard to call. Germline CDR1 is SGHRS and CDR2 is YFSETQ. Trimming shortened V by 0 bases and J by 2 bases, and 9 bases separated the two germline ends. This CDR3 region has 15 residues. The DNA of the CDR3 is TGCGCCAGCAGCTTGGAGGTAGGCGCCTACAATGAGCAGTTCTTC. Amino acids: CASSLEVGAYNEQFF.